A selection of T cell receptor beta chains follows, all from one sample in a study of cytomegalovirus exposure and HLA in healthy donors. TCRdb's table, derived via immunoSEQ multiplex PCR, lists solely in-frame clones and lacks some. The data show approximately 150,000 clones, approximately 82% seen once. The specimen was PBMCs. Receptors were obtained from a man aged 18 to 29 in good health and CMV-seropositive. Both conserved end residues are part of each CDR3. The D gene is left open where the match is weak. Not all rows give a size; the values are once, few, many and, for expanded clones, a class.

D: .
size: .
V: TRBV7-7
J: TRBJ2-3
DNA: TGTGCTAGCAGCCGTGGCGGAGGAAGCACAGATACGCAGTATTTT
CDR3: CASSRGGGSTDTQYF

D: .
size: .
V: TRBV5-6
J: TRBJ2-1
DNA: TGTGCCAGCAGCTTATTAGAGAATGAGCAGTTCTTC
CDR3: CASSLLENEQFF

D: .
size: once
V: TRBV5-1
J: TRBJ2-3
DNA: TGCGCCAGCAGCTTCGCTGCACATCAAACGCAGTATTTT
CDR3: CASSFAAHQTQYF

D: .
size: .
V: TRBV6-5
J: TRBJ1-1
DNA: TGTGCCAGCAGTTATACAGGGTTGAACACTGAAGCTTTCTTT
CDR3: CASSYTGLNTEAFF

D: .
size: .
V: TRBV25-1
J: TRBJ1-1
DNA: TGTGCCAGCAGTGACCCGACAGAGTTAAACACTGAAGCTTTCTTT
CDR3: CASSDPTELNTEAFF

D: TRBD2
size: .
V: TRBV6-5
J: TRBJ2-7
DNA: TGTGCCAGCAGTTCCATGGCTAGCGGGAACGAGCAGTACTTC
CDR3: CASSSMASGNEQYF

D: .
size: .
V: TRBV19
J: TRBJ1-2
DNA: TGTGCCAGTAGTATTCGGACATCTCGAAGGGGCTACACCTTC
CDR3: CASSIRTSRRGYTF

D: .
size: .
V: TRBV28
J: TRBJ1-1
DNA: TGTGCCAGCAACGGGTGGATGAACACTGAAGCTTTCTTT
CDR3: CASNGWMNTEAFF

D: .
size: .
V: TRBV18
J: TRBJ2-2
DNA: TGTGCCAGCTCACCCAACAGGGATGGCACCGGGGAGCTGTTTTTT
CDR3: CASSPNRDGTGELFF

D: TRBD2
size: .
V: TRBV2
J: TRBJ2-7
DNA: TGTGCCAGCAACCAAGGGACTAGCGGAGGATACGAGCAGTACTTC
CDR3: CASNQGTSGGYEQYF

D: TRBD2
size: .
V: TRBV11-2
J: TRBJ2-7
DNA: TGTGCCAGCAGCCAAGATCTAGCGGGAGGGTACGAGCAGTACTTC
CDR3: CASSQDLAGGYEQYF

D: .
size: .
V: TRBV2
J: TRBJ2-2
DNA: TGTGCCAGCAGTGAACAGGCTAGCGCGAACACCGGGGAGCTGTTTTTT
CDR3: CASSEQASANTGELFF

D: TRBD1
size: .
V: TRBV27
J: TRBJ2-7
DNA: TGTGCCAGCAGTTTAGGGGGACAGGGCTTGGAGCAGTACTTC
CDR3: CASSLGGQGLEQYF

D: .
size: .
V: TRBV5-1
J: TRBJ2-3
DNA: TGCGCCAGCAGCCTTACTGGCGGCCTCACAGATACGCAGTATTTT
CDR3: CASSLTGGLTDTQYF

D: TRBD2
size: .
V: TRBV27
J: TRBJ2-2
DNA: TGTGCCAGCAGCCTAACAGCCCCTAGCGGGAGCACCGGGGAGCTGTTTTTT
CDR3: CASSLTAPSGSTGELFF

D: TRBD1
size: once
V: TRBV13
J: TRBJ1-3
DNA: TGTGCCAGCAGCCTGGACAGGGTAAACACCATATATTTT
CDR3: CASSLDRVNTIYF

D: .
size: .
V: TRBV6-1
J: TRBJ2-7
DNA: TGTGCCAGCATGATCGGAGCCTACGAGCAGTACTTC
CDR3: CASMIGAYEQYF

D: .
size: few
V: TRBV28
J: TRBJ1-5
DNA: TGTGCCAGCAGTTCCACTCTAGGTCAGCCCCAGCATTTT
CDR3: CASSSTLGQPQHF

D: .
size: .
V: TRBV25-1
J: TRBJ2-7
DNA: TGTGCCAGCACTATTAAGAGAGGGTTCGGAGGTGGGTACGAGCAGTACTTC
CDR3: CASTIKRGFGGGYEQYF

D: .
size: .
V: TRBV7-9
J: TRBJ1-1
DNA: TGTGCCAGCAGCTTAGTCGGAGCGTGGACTGAAGCTTTCTTT
CDR3: CASSLVGAWTEAFF

D: TRBD1
size: .
V: TRBV7-9
J: TRBJ2-7
DNA: TGTGCCAGCAGCTTAGGATCGGAGACAGGGTGGTCCTACGAGCAGTACTTC
CDR3: CASSLGSETGWSYEQYF

D: TRBD1
size: .
V: TRBV19
J: TRBJ1-5
DNA: TGTGCCAGTAGTGCCCGGGACAGAGGATATCTAAATCAGCCCCAGCATTTT
CDR3: CASSARDRGYLNQPQHF

D: .
size: .
V: TRBV7-9
J: TRBJ1-4
DNA: TGTGCCAGCAGCTCCTACGGCCGGACGGGACTTAATGAAAAACTGTTTTTT
CDR3: CASSSYGRTGLNEKLFF

D: .
size: few
V: TRBV27
J: TRBJ1-2
DNA: TGTGCCAGCAGTTTAAGGGGTAGCTATGGCTACACCTTC
CDR3: CASSLRGSYGYTF

D: .
size: .
V: TRBV28
J: TRBJ1-2
DNA: TGTGCCAGCAAAAACGACCAAGGGGCACCCCACACCTTC
CDR3: CASKNDQGAPHTF

D: TRBD1
size: once
V: TRBV28
J: TRBJ1-5
DNA: TGTGCCAGCACCCCGGACAGGATGCGCAATCAGCCCCAGCATTTT
CDR3: CASTPDRMRNQPQHF